A single sample gave rise to the 4 T cell receptor beta chains below, sequenced in a study of shared clonotypes between healthy human individuals. Profiled with immunoSEQ multiplex PCR; TCRdb holds only in-frame clones, not every one. This table holds 2,100,000 or so clones, 90% to 96% found once. Source material: naive CD4+ T cells sorted from blood. Specified subset: CD45RA+ positively selected. The receptors originated from a man between 18 and 35 years old in good health.

The chain carries TRBV18 and TRBJ2-6, with TRBD1 matching over 7 bases. The V gene end was trimmed by 3 bases and the J gene end by 4 bases; junction bases not matched to a gene: 6. The CDR3 spans 16 residues. CDR1 and CDR2 (germline): KGHSH, LQKENI. The CDR3 loop reads CASSPLTGPGANVLTF. CDR3 bases: TGTGCCAGCTCACCCCTGACAGGGCCCGGGGCCAACGTCCTGACTTTC.

This chain links TRBV28 with TRBJ2-5; D could derive from TRBD1 or TRBD2 (5 bases each). The germline V gene encodes CDR1 MDHEN and CDR2 SYDVKM. Trimming stripped 8 bases from V and 2 bases from J, with 15 bases between. This CDR3 region has 14 residues. In DNA, the CDR3 is TGTGCCAGCGGGCGGGCCAAGGGGCAAGAGACCCAGTACTTC. It specifies CASGRAKGQETQYF. The full variable domain, with the rest looked up from reference TRBV28 and TRBJ2-5, is DVKVTQSSRYLVKRTGEKVFLECVQDMDHENMFWYRQDPGLGLRLIYFSYDVKMKEKGDIPEGYSVSREKKERFSLILESASTNQTSMYLCASGRAKGQETQYFGPGTRLLVL.

The chain recombines TRBV25-1 with TRBJ1-5, with TRBD1 identical over 7 bases. Germline V lookup: CDR1 MGHDK, CDR2 SYGVNS. The CDR3 consists of 13 residues. Unmatched junction bases numbered 4, after V lost 5 bases and J lost 6 bases. CDR3 coding DNA: TGTGCCAGCAGTCCGGGGGACAGTCAGCCCCAGCATTTT. Translated, it gives CASSPGDSQPQHF. The whole variable domain, remainder taken from reference TRBV25-1 and TRBJ1-5, is EADIYQTPRYLVIGTGKKITLECSQTMGHDKMYWYQQDPGMELHLIHYSYGVNSTEKGDLSSESTVSRIRTEHFPLTLESARPSHTSQYLCASSPGDSQPQHFGDGTRLSIL.

The chain links TRBV30 to TRBJ2-5; weak D call: TRBD2 (5 bases). Trimming pared 2 bases from V and 3 bases from J, leaving 16 bases between. Germline lookup yields CDR1 GTSNPN and CDR2 SVGIG (reference sequence). The CDR3 runs to 15 residues. As DNA, the CDR3 is TGTGCCTGGAGTCCTCCTGTGAAGCGGAAAGAGACCCAGTACTTC. This codes for CAWSPPVKRKETQYF.